Shown below are 10 T cell receptor beta chains from a single sample sequenced in a study of blood T cell repertoires in COVID-19. This table comes from immunoSEQ multiplex PCR, and its TCRdb copy is limited to in-frame clones, with some not included. The sample lists around 64,000 clones, 75% to 85% occurring once. The sample was peripheral blood. The receptors were sampled from a human donor in a cohort sampled during active COVID-19.

This chain uses TRBV5-1 with TRBJ2-2, with D possibly matching TRBD2 (7 bases). V lost 3 bases and J lost 5, with 17 bases in between. The germline V gene encodes CDR1 SGHRS and CDR2 YFSETQ. The CDR3 is 16 amino acids. The CDR3 DNA reads as TGCGCCAGCAGCTCTCTGGGGAGGGGGGCGACCGGGGAGCTGTTTTTT. This gives the protein CASSSLGRGATGELFF.

V gene TRBV5-6 combines with J gene TRBJ2-5; D is ambiguous. The CDR3 contains 16 residues. The V and J ends lost 1 base and 5 bases respectively, with 18 bases between them. The germline V gene encodes CDR1 SGHDT and CDR2 YYEEEE. In DNA, the CDR3 is TGTGCCAGCAGCTTGCTTTCCGGAGTAGGTGGGGAGACCCAGTACTTC. This codes for CASSLLSGVGGETQYF.

The V call is TRBV5-6, the J call TRBJ2-7; D remains ambiguous. The V end lost 0 bases, the J end lost 0 bases, and 7 bases lay between the germline ends. This CDR3 comprises 14 residues. Germline assignment: CDR1 SGHDT and CDR2 YYEEEE. The chain's CDR3 is CASSLDRSSYEQYV. The CDR3 nucleotides are TGTGCCAGCAGCTTGGACAGATCCTCCTACGAGCAGTACGTC.

In the case of this clone: One junction end does not reproduce the germline sequence, and a read error may be involved. CDR3 loop: CASSELTSGGGGF. The CDR3 nucleotides read TGTGCCAGCAGTGAACTCACTAGCGGGGGGGGAGGTTTT. The V and J genes are TRBV6-1 and TRBJ2-3; 13 bases line up with TRBD2. The CDR3 covers 13 residues. Looked up from germline, CDR1 is MNHNS and CDR2 is SASEGT.

DNA of the CDR3: TGTGCCAGCAGCTTCCGGGGTCTATCCGAGCAGTACTTC. This encodes CASSFRGLSEQYF. The chain links TRBV7-9 to TRBJ2-7; D is perhaps TRBD2 (5 bases). This CDR3 region has 13 residues. Deletions cut 3 bases from V and 6 bases from J, with 12 bases between. In germline, CDR1 is SEHNR, CDR2 FQNEAQ (reference sequence). The variable domain in full, with the rest retrieved from reference TRBV7-9 and TRBJ2-7, is DTGVSQNPRHKITKRGQNVTFRCDPISEHNRLYWYRQTLGQGPEFLTYFQNEAQLEKSRLLSDRFSAERPKGSFSTLEIQRTEQGDSAMYLCASSFRGLSEQYFGPGTRLTVT.

The sample holds one count of this clone. This chain connects TRBV6-5 to TRBJ2-1; 9 bases align to TRBD2. With 2 bases clipped from V and 3 bases from J, the junction kept 5 bases outside the gene matches. Germline V gives CDR1 MNHEY, CDR2 SVGAGI. This CDR3 has 16 amino acids. The chain's CDR3 is CASSYTDSGGYNEQFF. In DNA form, the CDR3 reads TGTGCCAGCAGTTACACGGATAGCGGGGGCTACAATGAGCAGTTCTTC.

This clone was detected a few times. This rearrangement joins TRBV6-4 to TRBJ2-1, with 11 bases identical to TRBD2. CDR1 and CDR2 from the germline V gene are MRHNA and SNTAGT. CDR3 length: 14 residues. Trimming took 2 bases from V and 6 from J; bases not matched to a gene: 0. In DNA form, the CDR3 reads TGTGCCAGCAGTGACGGGACTAGCGGCAATGAGCAGTTCTTC. Its translation: CASSDGTSGNEQFF.

V usage is TRBV4-2 and J usage is TRBJ2-5; a weak D match, TRBD2 (5 bases). This CDR3 is built from 15 residues. V shed 1 base and J shed 4 bases, with 13 bases lying between them. Per germline, CDR1 LGHNA and CDR2 YNFKEQ. The DNA of the CDR3 is TGTGCCAGCAGCCAAGGGGTTAGCGTCGGAGAGACCCAGTACTTC. This encodes CASSQGVSVGETQYF.

The chain combines TRBV5-1 with TRBJ2-4; D unclear. The germline gives CDR1 SGHRS, CDR2 YFSETQ. V lost 4 bases and J lost 2, with 16 bases in between. This CDR3 spans 16 amino acids. The CDR3: CASSPERSSTKNIQYF. CDR3 DNA: TGCGCCAGCAGCCCGGAGCGCTCATCAACCAAAAACATTCAGTACTTC.

This sequence joins TRBV5-1 and TRBJ2-3, with TRBD1 matching 10 bases. CDR1 and CDR2 from the germline V gene are SGHRS and YFSETQ. The ends lost 7 bases at V and 5 bases at J; junction bases unmatched: 7. This CDR3 comprises 14 residues. The DNA of the CDR3 is TGCGCCAGCGGCGACAGGGGGCAAGGAGATACGCAGTATTTT. It encodes CASGDRGQGDTQYF.